The 18 T cell receptor beta chains reported below all come from one sample, sequenced in a study of T cell repertoires in cytomegalovirus infection. Their specific antigens are unknown. In TCRdb, the reads were re-called with MiXCR into one record per CDR3 protein. This table holds 300,000 to 400,000 distinct CDR3 sequences, roughly 29% found once. The sample in question was cultured PBMCs, obtained from culture after CMV antigen stimulation. These receptors came from a human donor in good health (CMV status not recorded). Some clones in this sample may be carry-over from other donors' samples.

This clonotype has ten or more counts. The rearrangement links TRBV6-6 to TRBJ1-5; a weak D match, TRBD1 (5 bases). The CDR3 totals 16 residues. Germline V gene sequence: CDR1 MNHNY, CDR2 SVGAGI (reference sequence). With 2 bases removed from V and 1 base from J, the gap between germline ends came to 12 bases. The CDR3 protein is CASSYPSQGSNQPQHF. DNA for the CDR3: TGTGCCAGCAGTTACCCTTCCCAGGGCAGCAATCAGCCCCAGCATTTT.

The rearrangement uses TRBV9 and TRBJ2-7; no clear D. V dropped 0 bases and J dropped 6 bases, with 10 bases sitting between them. CDR1 and CDR2 (germline): SGDLS, YYNGEE. The length of the CDR3 is 13 residues. CDR3 region: CASSVDGWLEQYF. CDR3 bases: TGTGCCAGCAGCGTAGATGGGTGGCTCGAGCAGTACTTC.

This clonotype was seen only once. The chain recombines TRBV30 with TRBJ2-1, with 13 bases identical to TRBD2. CDR1 and CDR2 (germline): GTSNPN, SVGIG (reference sequence). The CDR3 runs to 15 residues. V trimming: 0 bases; J trimming: 9 bases; junction bases outside the gene matches: 5. CDR3 sequence: CAWSVSLAGGSEQFF. Here the CDR3 DNA reads TGTGCCTGGAGTGTATCACTAGCGGGAGGGAGTGAGCAGTTCTTC.

This clonotype has ten or more counts. CDR3 amino acids: CASSLAGSVRNEKLFF. The CDR3 DNA reads TGTGCCAGCAGCTTAGCCGGGTCCGTGAGGAATGAAAAACTGTTTTTT. The gene calls are TRBV7-2 and TRBJ1-4; no clear D gene. With 0 bases removed from V and 5 bases from J, the gap between germline ends came to 13 bases. Germline lookup yields CDR1 SGHTA and CDR2 FQGNSA. The CDR3 runs to 16 residues.

The chain combines TRBV12-3 or TRBV12-4 with TRBJ1-2; D is unresolved. The CDR3 has 13 residues. Trimming removed 1 base at V and 3 bases at J, with 6 bases between. The DNA of the CDR3 is TGTGCCAGCAGTTTAGTAGGCGACTATGGCTACACCTTC. Translation gives CASSLVGDYGYTF.

The table lists this clonotype with many counts. An end of the junction does not agree with germline; a read error may underlie this. The J gene is TRBJ2-1, the V gene TRBV7-2, with 11 bases aligning to TRBD2. The CDR3 totals 12 residues. From germline, CDR1 is SGHTA and CDR2 FQGNSA. CDR3: CASSLASGLAVF. The CDR3 coding sequence is TGTGCCAGCAGCTTAGCTTCGGGACTAGCGGTATTC.

The chain joins TRBV7-2 to TRBJ2-7; a possible D gene is TRBD1 (5 bases). Germline lookup yields CDR1 SGHTA and CDR2 FQGNSA. The CDR3 is made up of 15 amino acids. V lost 2 bases, J lost 4 bases, and 15 bases lay in between. The CDR3 DNA follows: TGTGCCAGCAGCTTAAAAGGGCAGGGATGGTACGAGCAGTACTTC. Protein: CASSLKGQGWYEQYF.

CDR3: CASRSSGWPTQYF. CDR3 DNA sequence: TGTGCCAGCAGATCTAGCGGGTGGCCGACCCAGTACTTC. This chain connects TRBV7-6 to TRBJ2-5; TRBD2 aligns across 8 bases. Trimming cost V 6 bases and J 7 bases; bases outside gene matches: 7. This CDR3 is built from 13 residues. Germline-derived CDR1 and CDR2 are SGHVS and FNYEAQ.

This clonotype was picked up a small number of times. This chain joins TRBV12-3 or TRBV12-4 and TRBJ2-1; 8 positions agree with TRBD2. The CDR3 runs 17 residues. With V trimmed by 6 bases and J by 5 bases, 15 bases remained unmatched. The CDR3 bases are TGTGCCAGCAGCCACCTGGTTAGCGGGATTGGGGACAATGAGCAGTTCTTC. Encoded protein: CASSHLVSGIGDNEQFF.

The J gene is TRBJ2-3, the V gene TRBV20-1, with 14 nucleotides matching TRBD2. Trimming at V came to 6 bases and at J to 1 base, leaving 9 bases not matched to a gene. Germline assignment: CDR1 DFQATT and CDR2 SNEGSKA (reference sequence). CDR3 length equals 17 residues. CDR3 sequence (DNA): TGCAGTGCCCCAGACCCGGGACTAGCGGGGGGCACAGATACGCAGTATTTT. It yields the protein CSAPDPGLAGGTDTQYF.

This clonotype was seen more than once but under ten times. This chain uses TRBV6-6 with TRBJ2-2, with 12 bases fitting TRBD2. V lost 6 bases, J lost 4 bases, and 6 bases stayed unmatched. CDR3 length: 16 residues. Germline CDR1 reads MNHNY; CDR2 reads SVGAGI (reference sequence). CDR3 DNA sequence: TGTGCCAGCAGCATACCTAGCGGGGGGGGCACCGGGGAGCTGTTTTTT. Residues: CASSIPSGGGTGELFF.

This clonotype was seen more than once but under ten times. J is TRBJ2-7 and V is TRBV27; a possible D gene is TRBD1 (6 bases). The germline gives CDR1 MNHEY, CDR2 SMNVEV (reference sequence). V was cut by 3 bases and J by 2 bases, with 8 bases left in between. The CDR3 spans 13 residues. CDR3 sequence: CASSFAGAYEQYF. The CDR3 coding sequence is TGTGCCAGCAGTTTTGCAGGGGCCTACGAGCAGTACTTC.

The table lists this clonotype with a few counts. The chain carries TRBV7-9 and TRBJ1-2; D is perhaps TRBD1 (5 bases). The CDR3 loop spans 13 amino acids. Germline-derived CDR1 and CDR2 are SEHNR and FQNEAQ (reference sequence). Deletions cut 2 bases from V and 13 bases from J, with 17 bases between. The CDR3 region has the DNA TGTGCCAGCAGCTTATCTTCGGGACCCCGGTCCACCTTC. Translating it yields CASSLSSGPRSTF. Together with reference TRBV7-9 and TRBJ1-2, the CDR3 gives the full variable domain: DTGVSQNPRHKITKRGQNVTFRCDPISEHNRLYWYRQTLGQGPEFLTYFQNEAQLEKSRLLSDRFSAERPKGSFSTLEIQRTEQGDSAMYLCASSLSSGPRSTFGSGTRLTVV.

This clonotype came up many times. The chain couples TRBV7-9 to TRBJ2-1, with D perhaps TRBD2 (6 bases). The CDR3 has 15 amino acids. V was trimmed by 5 bases and J by 7 bases, leaving 18 bases between them. Germline CDR1 reads SEHNR; CDR2 reads FQNEAQ (reference sequence). The CDR3 sequence: CASSPLGSSGNEQFF. In nucleotides, the CDR3 is TGTGCCAGCAGCCCACTCGGGAGCAGCGGGAATGAGCAGTTCTTC.

This clonotype is classed as medium-sized (0.01 to 0.1%). The chain couples TRBV11-1 to TRBJ1-1; D is perhaps TRBD1 (5 bases). V was clipped by 1 base and J by 7 bases, with 13 bases between them. This CDR3 region has 14 residues. CDR1 and CDR2 (germline): SGHAT, FQDESV (reference sequence). The CDR3 region has the DNA TGTGCCAGCAGCTTAGGGGCAGGGAGCGGTGAAGCTTTCTTT. Its protein is CASSLGAGSGEAFF.

The V call is TRBV20-1, the J call TRBJ1-5, with D perhaps TRBD1 (5 bases). This CDR3 is built from 14 residues. Trimming removed 6 bases from V and 9 bases from J, with 21 bases in between. Germline V lookup: CDR1 DFQATT, CDR2 SNEGSKA (reference sequence). DNA of the CDR3: TGCAGTGCGAGGACGGGGACGCTAAGTGGGCCCCAGCATTTT. Protein product: CSARTGTLSGPQHF.

This chain joins TRBV19 and TRBJ2-2; the match to TRBD1 covers 8 bases. This CDR3 is built from 15 residues. Looked up from germline, CDR1 is LNHDA and CDR2 is SQIVND (reference sequence). After removal of 5 bases from V and 6 bases from J, the junction contained 8 bases not matched to a gene. The CDR3 sequence: CASSLPDRVAGELFF. The CDR3 DNA follows: TGTGCCAGTAGTCTACCGGACAGGGTGGCCGGGGAGCTGTTTTTT. The full variable domain, in which reference TRBV19 and TRBJ2-2 provide the parts outside the CDR3, is DGGITQSPKYLFRKEGQNVTLSCEQNLNHDAMYWYRQDPGQGLRLIYYSQIVNDFQKGDIAEGYSVSREKKESFPLTVTSAQKNPTAFYLCASSLPDRVAGELFFGEGSRLTVL.

The chain joins TRBV20-1 to TRBJ1-6; 10 nucleotides align to TRBD1. The ends lost 3 bases at V and 9 bases at J; junction bases unmatched: 8. The CDR3 runs to 15 residues. Looked up from germline, CDR1 is DFQATT and CDR2 is SNEGSKA (reference sequence). This chain's CDR3 is CSARDDRGRGSPLHF. The DNA for the CDR3 is TGCAGTGCTAGGGACGACAGGGGGCGAGGTTCACCCCTCCACTTT.